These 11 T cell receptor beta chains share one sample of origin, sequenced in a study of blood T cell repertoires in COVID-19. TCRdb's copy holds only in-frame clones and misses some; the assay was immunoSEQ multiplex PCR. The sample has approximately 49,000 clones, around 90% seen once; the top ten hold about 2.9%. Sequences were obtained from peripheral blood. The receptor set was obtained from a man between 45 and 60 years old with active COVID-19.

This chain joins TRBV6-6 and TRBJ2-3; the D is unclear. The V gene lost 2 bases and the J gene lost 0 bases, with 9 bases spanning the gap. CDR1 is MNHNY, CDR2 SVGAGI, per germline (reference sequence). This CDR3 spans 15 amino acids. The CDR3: CASSYRSRSTDTQYF. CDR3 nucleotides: TGTGCCAGCAGTTACCGCTCTAGAAGCACAGATACGCAGTATTTT.

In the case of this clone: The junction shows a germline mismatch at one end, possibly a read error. The CDR3: CASSLAETGVTGELFF. In DNA, the CDR3 is TGTGCTAGCAGCTTAGCTGAGACAGGGGTTACCGGGGAGCTGTTTTTT. The chain carries TRBV7-7 and TRBJ2-2; 8 bases align to TRBD1. This CDR3 region has 16 residues. The germline gives CDR1 SSHAT, CDR2 FNYEAQ (reference sequence).

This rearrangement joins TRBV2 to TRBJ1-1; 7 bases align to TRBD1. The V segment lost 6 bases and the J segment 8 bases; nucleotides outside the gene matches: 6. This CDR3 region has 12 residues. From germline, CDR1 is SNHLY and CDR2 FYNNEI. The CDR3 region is CASRGQISEAFF. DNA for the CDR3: TGTGCCAGCAGGGGACAGATCTCGGAAGCTTTCTTT.

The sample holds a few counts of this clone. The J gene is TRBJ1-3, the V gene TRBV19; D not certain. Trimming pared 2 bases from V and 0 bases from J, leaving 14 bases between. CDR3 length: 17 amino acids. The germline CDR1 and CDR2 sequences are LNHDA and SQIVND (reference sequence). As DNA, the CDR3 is TGTGCCAGTAGTATAAACCCAAACAGTAACTCTGGAAACACCATATATTTT. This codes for CASSINPNSNSGNTIYF. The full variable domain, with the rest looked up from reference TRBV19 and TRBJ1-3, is DGGITQSPKYLFRKEGQNVTLSCEQNLNHDAMYWYRQDPGQGLRLIYYSQIVNDFQKGDIAEGYSVSREKKESFPLTVTSAQKNPTAFYLCASSINPNSNSGNTIYFGEGSWLTVV.

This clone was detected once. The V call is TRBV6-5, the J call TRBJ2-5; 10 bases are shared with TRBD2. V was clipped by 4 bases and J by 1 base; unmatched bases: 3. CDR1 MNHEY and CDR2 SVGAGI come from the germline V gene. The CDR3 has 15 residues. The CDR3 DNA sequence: TGTGCCAGCAGTTCTACTAGCGGGGCCCAAGAGACCCAGTACTTC. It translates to CASSSTSGAQETQYF.

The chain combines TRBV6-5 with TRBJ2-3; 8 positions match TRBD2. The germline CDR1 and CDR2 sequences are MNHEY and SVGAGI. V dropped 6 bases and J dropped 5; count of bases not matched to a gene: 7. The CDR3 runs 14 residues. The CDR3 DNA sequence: TGTGCCAGCAGAACGGGGGGGGTGGTAGATACGCAGTATTTT. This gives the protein CASRTGGVVDTQYF.

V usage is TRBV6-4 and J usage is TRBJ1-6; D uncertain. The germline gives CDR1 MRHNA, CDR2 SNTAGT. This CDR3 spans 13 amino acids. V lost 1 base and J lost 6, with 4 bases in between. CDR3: CASSDLSNSPLHF. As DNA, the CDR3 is TGTGCCAGCAGTGACTTGAGTAATTCACCCCTCCACTTT.

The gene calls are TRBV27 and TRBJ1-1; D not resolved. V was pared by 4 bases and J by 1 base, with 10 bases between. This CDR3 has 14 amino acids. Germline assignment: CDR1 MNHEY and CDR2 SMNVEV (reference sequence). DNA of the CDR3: TGTGCCAGCAGTTATTACAACAGGAACACTGAAGCTTTCTTT. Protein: CASSYYNRNTEAFF.

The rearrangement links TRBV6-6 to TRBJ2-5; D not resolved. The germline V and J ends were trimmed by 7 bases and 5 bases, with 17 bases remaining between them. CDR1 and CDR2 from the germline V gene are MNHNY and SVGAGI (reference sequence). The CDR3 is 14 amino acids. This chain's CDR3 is CASTYSRVAETQYF. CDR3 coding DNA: TGTGCCAGCACATATAGTCGGGTCGCGGAGACCCAGTACTTC.

The CDR3 reads CATSERGSNQPQHF. CDR3 DNA: TGTGCCACCAGTGAACGAGGGAGCAATCAGCCCCAGCATTTT. V and J are TRBV24-1 and TRBJ1-5; no reliable D call. The germline V gene has CDR1 KGHDR and CDR2 SFDVKD. The V and J ends lost 4 bases and 1 base respectively, with 7 bases between them. There are 14 residues in the CDR3.

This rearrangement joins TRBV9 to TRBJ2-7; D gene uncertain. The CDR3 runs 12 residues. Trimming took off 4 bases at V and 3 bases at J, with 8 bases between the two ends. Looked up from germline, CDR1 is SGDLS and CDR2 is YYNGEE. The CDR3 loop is CASSPRLYEQYF. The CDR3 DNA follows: TGTGCCAGCAGCCCACGACTCTACGAGCAGTACTTC.